What follows describes a single T cell receptor beta chain. Unique molecular identifiers were incorporated during preparation of the TCRbeta library. TCRdb re-analysed the PCR reads in MiXCR, keeping a single row per CDR3 protein. The profile covers 900,000 or so distinct CDR3 sequences, with about 16% appearing a single time and around 4.5% taken by the ten largest. This sample is drawn from a study of T-cell reconstitution after alpha-beta-depleted transplantation in children. Germline V CDR1 and CDR2: DFQATT, SNEGSKA (reference sequence). V shed 3 bases and J shed 1 base, with 4 bases lying between them. This CDR3 is 11 amino acids long.

Sample: PBMCs, mostly from graft donor cells, taken 360 days after TCRalphabeta/CD19-depleted stem cell transplant. The rearrangement joins TRBV20-1 to TRBJ2-7; D not certain. The TCR comes from a male patient between 10 and 17 years old who had a stem cell transplant for acute lymphoblastic leukemia, so the T cells may come from the graft donor. The DNA of the CDR3 is TGCAGTGCTAGGAAATCCTACGAGCAGTACTTC. It codes for CSARKSYEQYF.